Reported below is one T cell receptor (beta chain). These data originate in a study of blood T cell repertoires in COVID-19. Study summary: Samples taken during acute and convalescent COVID-19 were collected in the United States, Italy and Spain. In each case, the material was cDNA or gDNA derived from T cells, B-cell-depleted T cells, or PBMCs.

In the source study's methods: Estimation of nucleated cell counts was performed using reference gene primer amplification. The protocol was immunoSEQ multiplex PCR, while the TCRdb copy is restricted to in-frame clones and leaves out a portion. From that table come the V and J calls and clone size; the DNA was used to work out D and trimming. The sample has approximately 110,000 clones, around 90% seen once; the top ten hold 1.1%. This CDR3 has 14 residues. CDR1 is SGDLS, CDR2 YYNGEE, per germline. Losses at the gene ends were 4 bases for V and 5 bases for J; bases not matched to a gene: 8. The V gene is TRBV9, the J gene TRBJ2-5; 7 nucleotides line up with TRBD1. The TCR was taken from a human donor in a cohort sampled during active COVID-19. The sequencing input was peripheral blood. DNA for the CDR3: TGTGCCAGCAGCCCCCACAGGGGCCAGGAGACCCAGTACTTC. Its protein product is CASSPHRGQETQYF. Together with reference TRBV9 and TRBJ2-5, the CDR3 gives the full variable domain: DSGVTQTPKHLITATGQRVTLRCSPRSGDLSVYWYQQSLDQGLQFLIQYYNGEERAKGNILERFSAQQFPDLHSELNLSSLELGDSALYFCASSPHRGQETQYFGPGTRLLVL.